These 18 T cell receptor beta chains were all obtained from the same sample, sequenced in a study of T cells in Graves' hyperthyroidism and ophthalmopathy. The investigators amplified TCR beta CDR3 regions from RNA transcripts. HTBI primers drove first-round RT-PCR of the TCR CDR3. TCRdb ran MiXCR on the multiplex PCR reads and lists one entry per CDR3 protein. The sample has 450,000 to 600,000 distinct CDR3 sequences, roughly 15% seen once. Material: blood. Receptors originate from a woman aged 40 to 50 with Graves' hyperthyroidism.

This clonotype has a count of ten or more. The chain employs TRBV5-8 and TRBJ2-1; 8 positions match TRBD1. The V gene's germline CDR1 is SGHTS and CDR2 YDEGEE. With V trimmed by 4 bases and J by 6 bases, 3 bases remained unmatched. The CDR3 contains 13 residues. CDR3 nucleotide sequence: TGTGCCAGCAGCCCAGACAGGGGCAATGAGCAGTTCTTC. Protein: CASSPDRGNEQFF.

The chain couples TRBV20-1 to TRBJ1-4, with TRBD1 matching over 7 bases. The V segment lost 6 bases and the J segment 4 bases; nucleotides outside the gene matches: 8. Germline assignment: CDR1 DFQATT and CDR2 SNEGSKA (reference sequence). The CDR3 has 14 residues. The CDR3: CSARVGQNNEKLFF. DNA of the CDR3: TGCAGTGCGAGGGTGGGACAGAATAATGAAAAACTGTTTTTT.

As for this clonotype: The junction shows a germline mismatch at one end, possibly a read error. The chain recombines TRBV7-9 with TRBJ2-2; D perhaps matches TRBD2 (5 bases). The CDR3 covers 14 residues. From germline, CDR1 is SEHNR and CDR2 FQNEAQ (reference sequence). The CDR3: CAGSLSGNTGELFF. The CDR3 region has the DNA TGTGCCGGCAGCTTAAGCGGGAACACCGGGGAGCTGTTTTTT.

In this sample, this clonotype turned up a few times. V gene TRBV7-9 combines with J gene TRBJ1-1; no clear D gene. The V end lost 1 base, the J end lost 1 base, and 10 bases lay between the germline ends. The CDR3 totals 15 residues. CDR1 and CDR2 (germline): SEHNR, FQNEAQ (reference sequence). The CDR3 protein is CASSLVRSRNTEAFF. For the CDR3, the DNA is TGTGCCAGCAGCTTAGTTCGCTCCAGGAACACTGAAGCTTTCTTT.

This clonotype was seen repeatedly, ten times or more. The chain uses TRBV20-1 and TRBJ2-3, with D uncertain. The CDR3 loop spans 13 amino acids. Trimming shortened V by 0 bases and J by 4 bases, and 8 bases separated the two germline ends. The germline gives CDR1 DFQATT, CDR2 SNEGSKA (reference sequence). CDR3 region: CSARDLGSDTQYF. The CDR3 nucleotides are TGCAGTGCTAGAGATCTAGGTTCAGATACGCAGTATTTT.

This clonotype was seen many times. The V gene is TRBV20-1, the J gene TRBJ2-1; 14 bases are a match to TRBD2. Trimming cost V 4 bases and J 10 bases; bases outside gene matches: 9. This CDR3 is built from 15 residues. The germline V gene has CDR1 DFQATT and CDR2 SNEGSKA (reference sequence). In DNA form, the CDR3 reads TGCAGTGCTAATAGACTAGCGGGAGGGGGCCGGGAGCAGTTCTTC. Protein product: CSANRLAGGGREQFF.

V and J are TRBV19 and TRBJ2-7; TRBD1 matches at 9 bases. The CDR3 runs 16 residues. Germline CDR1 reads LNHDA; CDR2 reads SQIVND (reference sequence). Germline trimming cut 5 bases from V and 5 bases from J; bases unmatched to any gene: 13. Here the CDR3 DNA reads TGTGCCAGTAGTGTCGAGACAGGGGGAGTTACCCACGAGCAGTACTTC. Translation: CASSVETGGVTHEQYF.

This clonotype has a handful of counts. A read error may be the cause here, since a much bigger clone is one base away. The rearrangement joins TRBV10-3 to TRBJ2-7; the match to TRBD1 covers 9 bases. The CDR3 sequence is 15 residues long. V trimming: 4 bases; J trimming: 6 bases; junction bases outside the gene matches: 10. CDR1 is ENHRY and CDR2 is SYGVKD in the germline V gene. CDR3 in amino acids: CAISVDKTGGCEQYF. CDR3 DNA sequence: TGTGCCATCAGTGTCGACAAGACAGGGGGGTGCGAGCAGTACTTC.

This clonotype was picked up many times. J is TRBJ2-1 and V is TRBV7-2; D ambiguous. The CDR3 totals 14 residues. In germline, CDR1 is SGHTA, CDR2 FQGNSA. V was clipped by 2 bases and J by 8 bases, with 13 bases between them. This chain's CDR3 is CASSLWGRSDEQFF. The CDR3 DNA sequence: TGTGCCAGCAGCTTATGGGGTAGGAGCGATGAGCAGTTCTTC.

This clonotype was seen a handful of times. CDR3 nucleotides: TGTGCCAGCAGGCGACAGGGGGCGAGGGGAAACACCATATATTTT. Translating it yields CASRRQGARGNTIYF. This chain links TRBV12-3 or TRBV12-4 with TRBJ1-3; 10 nucleotides agree with TRBD1. The CDR3 contains 15 residues. Trimming removed 6 bases from V and 4 bases from J; junction bases left unmatched: 6.

The V and J genes are TRBV20-1 and TRBJ2-7; D might be TRBD1 (6 bases). V was clipped by 5 bases and J by 7 bases, with 21 bases between them. The CDR3 covers 14 residues. Germline values: CDR1 DFQATT, CDR2 SNEGSKA (reference sequence). CDR3 residues: CSAPSFYRAAEQYF. The DNA of the CDR3 is TGCAGTGCTCCCAGCTTTTACAGGGCCGCGGAGCAGTACTTC.

The sample holds many counts of this clonotype. This chain uses TRBV7-2 with TRBJ2-7; 12 bases agree with TRBD2. Per germline, CDR1 SGHTA and CDR2 FQGNSA. This CDR3 spans 15 amino acids. V shed 5 bases, J shed 1 base, and the junction held 3 bases outside the gene matches. The CDR3 is CASSMGLAGSYEQYF. The DNA of the CDR3 is TGTGCCAGCAGCATGGGACTAGCGGGTTCCTACGAGCAGTACTTC.

This clonotype showed up just a few times. An end of the junction does not agree with germline; a read error may underlie this. The chain employs TRBV7-7 and TRBJ2-1, with 7 bases identical to TRBD1. There are 13 residues in the CDR3. Germline CDR1 and CDR2: SSHAT and FNYEAQ (reference sequence). The CDR3 is CASSQGAYNEQFF. The DNA for the CDR3 is TGTGCTAGCAGCCAGGGGGCCTACAATGAGCAGTTCTTC. Full variable domain (outside the CDR3, taken from reference TRBV7-7 and TRBJ2-1): GAGVSQSPRYKVTKRGQDVTLRCDPISSHATLYWYQQALGQGPEFLTYFNYEAQPDKSGLPSDRFSAERPEGSISTLTIQRTEQRDSAMYRCASSQGAYNEQFFGPGTRLTVL.

This clonotype has ten or more counts. V usage is TRBV20-1 and J usage is TRBJ1-1; no firm D call. The CDR3 runs 14 residues. Trimming left V 5 bases short and J 6 bases short, with 19 bases between. Germline V gives CDR1 DFQATT, CDR2 SNEGSKA (reference sequence). CDR3 nucleotide sequence: TGCAGTGCTCCCCGGGAGTCCCGGGCGGCTGAAGCTTTCTTT. Protein sequence: CSAPRESRAAEAFF.

This clonotype was observed many times. The V gene is TRBV12-3 or TRBV12-4, the J gene TRBJ1-5; D may be TRBD1 (6 bases). The CDR3 has 13 residues. Deletions cut 4 bases from V and 13 bases from J, with 17 bases between. CDR3 residues: CASSSTGPQAQHF. CDR3 sequence (DNA): TGTGCCAGCAGTTCTACAGGGCCACAAGCGCAGCATTTT.

Notes on this clonotype: A single base separates this from a much larger clone, so it may be a read error. The chain uses TRBV11-2 and TRBJ1-3; no clear D. CDR3 length: 13 residues. In germline, CDR1 is SGHAT, CDR2 FQNNGV. The CDR3 coding sequence is TGTGCCAGCAGCGCCTCCTCTGGAAGCACCATATATTTT. Protein: CASSASSGSTIYF.

This chain links TRBV12-3 or TRBV12-4 with TRBJ1-4; D ambiguous. This CDR3 has 13 amino acids. With 3 bases removed from V and 5 bases from J, the gap between germline ends came to 7 bases. The CDR3 DNA reads as TGTGCCAGCAGTTTTGGGTTGAATGAAAAACTGTTTTTT. It translates to CASSFGLNEKLFF.

This clonotype showed up just a few times. This rearrangement joins TRBV7-2 to TRBJ2-6; TRBD1 matches 8 bases. Germline V gene sequence: CDR1 SGHTA, CDR2 FQGNSA. After removal of 4 bases from V and 2 bases from J, the junction contained 13 bases not matched to a gene. The CDR3 extends over 19 amino acids. The CDR3 spells CASSSGLGTGRTGANVLTF. DNA for the CDR3: TGTGCCAGCAGCTCAGGTCTAGGGACAGGTCGAACTGGGGCCAACGTCCTGACTTTC.